These T cell receptor beta chains were read from a single sample in a study of blood T cell repertoires in COVID-19. TCRdb keeps only in-frame clones here, not all; method: immunoSEQ multiplex PCR. The profile shows under 30,000 clones, around 82% of them singletons. Sequencing was done on a sample of peripheral blood. The receptors come from a man aged 80 or over with active COVID-19. The CDR3 runs from the conserved cysteine through the conserved F or W. D genes are given only for firm matches. The size field is filled for only some rows; it gives once, few, many or a size class.

NA	TRBJ2-1	NA	TRBV3-1/TRBV3-2	CASSTRQEFNEQFF	TGTGCCAGCAGCACCCGACAGGAATTCAATGAGCAGTTCTTC
NA	TRBJ2-7	NA	TRBV21-1	CASSKNRTKRGEQYF	TGTGCCAGCAGCAAAAACCGGACCAAAAGGGGCGAGCAGTACTTC
NA	TRBJ1-2	NA	TRBV6-5	CASSYSVRGRYYGYTF	TGTGCCAGCAGTTACTCGGTACGGGGTCGGTACTATGGCTACACCTTC
NA	TRBJ1-3	NA	TRBV7-9	CASSLSGVGNTIYF	TGTGCCAGCAGCTTAAGCGGGGTTGGAAACACCATATATTTT
NA	TRBJ2-3	TRBD2	TRBV28	CASSTTGLAMSTDTQYF	TGTGCCAGCAGTACCACGGGACTAGCGATGAGCACAGATACGCAGTATTTT
NA	TRBJ1-6	NA	TRBV6-6	CASSPLSSPLHF	TGTGCCAGCAGCCCCTTATCTTCACCCCTCCACTTT
NA	TRBJ1-1	NA	TRBV4-2	CASSQDQGRITEAFF	TGTGCCAGCAGCCAAGATCAGGGGCGGATCACTGAAGCTTTCTTT
once	TRBJ1-1	TRBD1	TRBV19	CASKRGLDTEAFF	TGTGCCAGTAAAAGGGGGCTGGACACTGAAGCTTTCTTT
NA	TRBJ1-2	NA	TRBV6-1	CASSEGTFYGYTF	TGTGCCAGCAGTGAGGGCACTTTCTATGGCTACACCTTC
NA	TRBJ1-1	TRBD1	TRBV10-2	CASRGLTGTGKTEAFF	TGCGCCAGCAGGGGGTTAACCGGGACAGGGAAAACTGAAGCTTTCTTT
NA	TRBJ1-1	NA	TRBV2	CASTLRAEAFF	TGTGCCAGCACTTTAAGAGCTGAAGCTTTCTTT
NA	TRBJ2-2	TRBD2	TRBV4-2	CASSQDARIAGVGGELFF	TGTGCCAGCAGCCAAGATGCGAGGATAGCGGGGGTGGGCGGGGAGCTGTTTTTT
NA	TRBJ2-7	TRBD2	TRBV27	CASSYTSGAYEQYF	TGTGCCAGCAGTTATACTAGCGGGGCCTACGAGCAGTACTTC
once	TRBJ1-1	TRBD1	TRBV24-1	CATSDLDRGVTEAFF	TGTGCCACCAGTGATTTAGACAGGGGGGTCACTGAAGCTTTCTTT
NA	TRBJ2-4	TRBD1	TRBV7-9	CASRAEGQGVSKNIQYF	TGTGCCAGCAGGGCTGAGGGACAGGGAGTATCCAAAAACATTCAGTACTTC
NA	TRBJ1-1	NA	TRBV6-4	CASSAQGSETEAFF	TGTGCCAGCAGTGCCCAGGGGTCGGAAACTGAAGCTTTCTTT
NA	TRBJ2-7	NA	TRBV19	CASSLGRLVGEQYF	TGTGCCAGTAGTTTGGGCAGACTAGTGGGCGAGCAGTACTTC
NA	TRBJ1-5	NA	TRBV3-1/TRBV3-2	CASSQDRNQPQHF	TGTGCCAGCAGCCAAGACAGGAATCAGCCCCAGCATTTT
once	TRBJ1-5	NA	TRBV29-1	CSVPTGNSNQPQHF	TGCAGCGTCCCGACAGGAAATAGCAATCAGCCCCAGCATTTT
NA	TRBJ2-1	TRBD2	TRBV10-1	CASSNLSRTSGVEQFF	TGCGCCAGCAGTAACCTCTCAAGGACTAGCGGGGTTGAGCAGTTCTTC
NA	TRBJ2-1	TRBD2	TRBV30	CAWSASGGGEQFF	TGTGCCTGGTCGGCTAGCGGGGGGGGCGAGCAGTTCTTC
once	TRBJ1-5	NA	TRBV6-5	CASSLQSSNQPQHF	TGTGCCAGCAGCTTACAGTCTAGCAATCAGCCCCAGCATTTT
NA	TRBJ1-2	NA	TRBV20-1	CSAGANRPVF	TGCAGTGCTGGGGCGAACAGGCCCGTCTTC
few	TRBJ1-6	TRBD1	TRBV20-1	CSASLGTGRSPLHF	TGCAGTGCTAGTCTCGGGACAGGGCGTTCACCCCTCCACTTT
NA	TRBJ1-5	NA	TRBV6-5	CASSSGPGARQPQHF	TGTGCCAGCAGTTCTGGTCCAGGGGCGCGGCAGCCCCAGCATTTT
NA	TRBJ1-6	TRBD1	TRBV2	CASRGDRAVYNSPLHF	TGTGCCAGCAGGGGGGACAGGGCGGTCTATAATTCACCCCTCCACTTT
NA	TRBJ2-3	TRBD2	TRBV5-1	CASSLDGGSADTQYF	TGCGCCAGCAGCTTGGACGGGGGGTCGGCAGATACGCAGTATTTT
NA	TRBJ2-4	NA	TRBV6-1	CASSGDFSVAKNIQYF	TGTGCCAGCAGTGGTGATTTCTCGGTAGCCAAAAACATTCAGTACTTC
NA	TRBJ1-5	TRBD1	TRBV6-5	CASSYRQGENQPQHF	TGTGCCAGCAGTTACCGACAGGGGGAAAATCAGCCCCAGCATTTT
NA	TRBJ2-7	NA	TRBV7-2	CASSLNRASYEQYF	TGTGCCAGCAGCTTGAACAGGGCCTCCTACGAGCAGTACTTC
NA	TRBJ1-5	TRBD1	TRBV19	CASSIGRGRNQPQHF	TGTGCCAGTAGTATAGGGAGGGGGCGGAATCAGCCCCAGCATTTT
NA	TRBJ1-1	NA	TRBV27	CASRSKGVGTEAFF	TGTGCCAGCAGGTCGAAAGGGGTTGGAACTGAAGCTTTCTTT
NA	TRBJ1-6	NA	TRBV5-6	CASSTPQGSSYNSPLHF	TGTGCCAGCAGCACCCCACAGGGTAGCTCCTATAATTCACCCCTCCACTTT